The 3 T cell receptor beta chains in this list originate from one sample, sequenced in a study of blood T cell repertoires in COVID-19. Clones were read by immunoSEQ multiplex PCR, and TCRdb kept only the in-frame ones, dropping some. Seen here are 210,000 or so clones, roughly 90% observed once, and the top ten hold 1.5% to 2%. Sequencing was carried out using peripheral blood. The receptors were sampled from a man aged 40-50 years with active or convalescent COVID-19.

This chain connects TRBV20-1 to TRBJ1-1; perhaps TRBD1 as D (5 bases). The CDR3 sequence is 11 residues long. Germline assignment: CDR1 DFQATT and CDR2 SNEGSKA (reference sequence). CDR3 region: CGITGDTEAFF. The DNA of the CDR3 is TGCGGGATCACAGGTGACACTGAAGCTTTCTTT.

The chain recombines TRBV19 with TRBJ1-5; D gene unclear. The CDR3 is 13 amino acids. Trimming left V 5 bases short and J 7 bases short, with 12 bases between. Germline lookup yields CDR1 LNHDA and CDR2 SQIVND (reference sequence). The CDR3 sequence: CASSFRGWQPQHF. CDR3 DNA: TGTGCCAGTAGTTTTCGGGGTTGGCAGCCCCAGCATTTT.

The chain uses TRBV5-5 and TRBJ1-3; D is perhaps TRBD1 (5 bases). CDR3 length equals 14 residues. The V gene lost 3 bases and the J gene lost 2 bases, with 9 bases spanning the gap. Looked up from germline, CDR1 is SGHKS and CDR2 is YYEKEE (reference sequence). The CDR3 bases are TGTGCCAGCAGCTCGTCGGGGGCTGGAAACACCATATATTTT. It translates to CASSSSGAGNTIYF.